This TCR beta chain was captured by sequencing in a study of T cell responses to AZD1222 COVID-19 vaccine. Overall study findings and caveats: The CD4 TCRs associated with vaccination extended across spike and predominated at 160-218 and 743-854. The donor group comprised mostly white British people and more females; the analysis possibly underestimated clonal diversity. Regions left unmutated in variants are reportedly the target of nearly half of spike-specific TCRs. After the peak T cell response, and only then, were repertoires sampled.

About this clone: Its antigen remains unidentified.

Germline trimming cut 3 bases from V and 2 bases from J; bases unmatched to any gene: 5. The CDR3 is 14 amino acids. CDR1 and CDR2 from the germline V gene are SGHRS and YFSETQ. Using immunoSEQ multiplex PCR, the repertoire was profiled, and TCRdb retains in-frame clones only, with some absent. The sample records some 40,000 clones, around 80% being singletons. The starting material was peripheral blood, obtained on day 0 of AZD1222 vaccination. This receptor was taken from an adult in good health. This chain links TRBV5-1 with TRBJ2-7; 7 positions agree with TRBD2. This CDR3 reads CASSSLAEAYEQYF. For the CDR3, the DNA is TGCGCCAGCAGCTCTCTAGCGGAGGCCTACGAGCAGTACTTC.